Following are 18 T cell receptor beta chains from one sample sequenced in a study of T cell changes during pregnancy in multiple sclerosis. Clones were sequenced by immunoSEQ multiplex PCR, and TCRdb holds only the in-frame ones, with some missing. The sample lists some 22,000 clones, roughly 84% seen once, with 7.5% to 8% in the top ten. The specimen comprised CD8+ T cells from peripheral blood mononuclear cells, sampled before pregnancy. The receptor source for this set is a female donor with multiple sclerosis, enrolled in a pregnancy study.

V is TRBV4-2 and J is TRBJ2-3; 7 nucleotides line up with TRBD2. Germline CDR1 is LGHNA and CDR2 is YNFKEQ. V was pared by 2 bases and J by 5 bases, with 10 bases of the junction left unmatched. The CDR3 runs 16 residues. This chain's CDR3 is CASSQSWGGRQDTQYF. In DNA form, the CDR3 reads TGTGCCAGCAGCCAATCCTGGGGGGGGAGGCAAGATACGCAGTATTTT.

This chain links TRBV4-1 with TRBJ1-1, with a weak D call TRBD1 (6 bases). Germline V lookup: CDR1 MGHRA, CDR2 YSYEKL. V was trimmed by 3 bases and J by 5 bases, leaving 16 bases between them. The CDR3 loop spans 15 amino acids. The CDR3 coding sequence is TGCGCCAGCAGCCACGGTTCGACAGGACGGACTGAAGCTTTCTTT. As protein: CASSHGSTGRTEAFF.

V and J are TRBV7-9 and TRBJ1-2, with 8 bases identical to TRBD1. The CDR3 totals 16 residues. V dropped 5 bases and J dropped 2; count of bases not matched to a gene: 10. Germline V lookup: CDR1 SEHNR, CDR2 FQNEAQ (reference sequence). CDR3 in amino acids: CASSTEQGVFNYGYTF. Written as DNA, the CDR3 is TGTGCCAGCAGCACCGAACAGGGGGTTTTCAACTATGGCTACACCTTC.

This chain links TRBV18 with TRBJ2-2; the D is unclear. The CDR3 loop spans 16 amino acids. The germline V gene has CDR1 KGHSH and CDR2 LQKENI. Trimming took off 3 bases at V and 3 bases at J, with 14 bases between the two ends. CDR3 amino acids: CASSPPRREYTGELFF. The CDR3, as DNA: TGTGCCAGCTCACCCCCTCGGAGAGAGTACACCGGGGAGCTGTTTTTT.

This clone has only one observation. In DNA, the CDR3 is TGTGCCAGCAGTGAATATGAGACAGGGGACACAGATACGCAGTATTTT. Protein sequence: CASSEYETGDTDTQYF. This chain joins TRBV25-1 and TRBJ2-3, with 8 bases fitting TRBD1. The CDR3 runs 16 residues. From germline, CDR1 is MGHDK and CDR2 SYGVNS. The V and J ends lost 0 bases and 2 bases, in that order; junction bases with no gene match: 4.

The chain employs TRBV15 and TRBJ2-7; D might be TRBD2 (6 bases). V was cut by 1 base and J by 6 bases, with 16 bases left in between. The germline CDR1 and CDR2 sequences are LNHNV and YYDKDF (reference sequence). The CDR3 is 15 residues long. DNA of the CDR3: TGTGCCACCAGCAGAGCAATCTACGAGGGAGGCGAGCAGTACTTC. Residues: CATSRAIYEGGEQYF.

V is TRBV5-5 and J is TRBJ2-5, with TRBD1 matching 10 bases. V lost 0 bases and J lost 6; bases outside the gene matches: 8. CDR1 is SGHKS, CDR2 YYEKEE, per germline (reference sequence). This CDR3 spans 16 amino acids. CDR3 protein: CASSLEGTGVVKTQYF. DNA of the CDR3: TGTGCCAGCAGCTTGGAAGGGACAGGGGTGGTGAAGACCCAGTACTTC. Full variable domain (missing parts from reference TRBV5-5 and TRBJ2-5): DAGVTQSPTHLIKTRGQQVTLRCSPISGHKSVSWYQQVLGQGPQFIFQYYEKEERGRGNFPDRFSARQFPNYSSELNVNALLLGDSALYLCASSLEGTGVVKTQYFGPGTRLLVL.

V is TRBV27 and J is TRBJ2-1; D is possibly TRBD1 (6 bases). The CDR3 spans 16 residues. Trimming pared 5 bases from V and 4 bases from J, leaving 18 bases between. The germline CDR1 and CDR2 sequences are MNHEY and SMNVEV (reference sequence). CDR3 residues: CASSPRTALLYNEQFF. The CDR3 DNA sequence: TGTGCCAGCAGTCCCCGGACAGCCCTCCTATACAATGAGCAGTTCTTC.

V gene TRBV7-9 combines with J gene TRBJ2-5; possibly TRBD2 for D (5 bases). V was clipped by 6 bases and J by 2 bases, with 13 bases between them. Germline lookup yields CDR1 SEHNR and CDR2 FQNEAQ (reference sequence). CDR3 length: 14 amino acids. CDR3 bases: TGTGCCAGCAGGTCATTTAAGCGGCAAGAGACCCAGTACTTC. Its translation is CASRSFKRQETQYF.

This clone was found once. The rearrangement joins TRBV30 to TRBJ2-2, with D possibly being TRBD1 (5 bases). The CDR3 is 12 residues long. V was pared by 4 bases and J by 5 bases, with 8 bases between. Germline CDR1 and CDR2: GTSNPN and SVGIG (reference sequence). The CDR3 DNA is TGTGCCTGGACAGGGAAAACCGGGGAGCTGTTTTTT. Protein product: CAWTGKTGELFF.

CDR3 DNA sequence: TGCGCCAGCAGCCCCTTCCTTTACGAGCAGTACTTC. This gives the protein CASSPFLYEQYF. V usage is TRBV5-1 and J usage is TRBJ2-7; no clear D gene. This CDR3 has 12 residues. Germline V CDR1 and CDR2: SGHRS, YFSETQ. Trimming cost V 4 bases and J 4 bases, with 9 bases left between them.

This sequence joins TRBV15 and TRBJ1-5, with D possibly being TRBD1 (6 bases). V lost 1 base to trimming and J lost 2 bases, with 12 bases between them. CDR3 length equals 16 residues. Germline CDR1 is LNHNV and CDR2 is YYDKDF (reference sequence). CDR3 DNA sequence: TGTGCCACCAGCAGAGTACGGGGGGCAGGCAATCAGCCCCAGCATTTT. Protein: CATSRVRGAGNQPQHF.

The chain joins TRBV27 to TRBJ2-6, with a possible D match to TRBD2 (5 bases). CDR3 length: 17 residues. V lost 1 base to trimming and J lost 1 base, with 11 bases between them. Germline CDR1 is MNHEY and CDR2 is SMNVEV (reference sequence). CDR3 in DNA: TGTGCCAGCAGTTTATGGACGGGAACTTCTGGGGCCAACGTCCTGACTTTC. Translated: CASSLWTGTSGANVLTF. The variable domain in full, completed from reference TRBV27 and TRBJ2-6, reads EAQVTQNPRYLITVTGKKLTVTCSQNMNHEYMSWYRQDPGLGLRQIYYSMNVEVTDKGDVPEGYKVSRKEKRNFPLILESPSPNQTSLYFCASSLWTGTSGANVLTFGAGSRLTVL.

The rearrangement joins TRBV14 to TRBJ1-1; no definite D call. Trimming shortened V by 4 bases and J by 6 bases, and 12 bases separated the two germline ends. This CDR3 is 13 amino acids long. Germline lookup yields CDR1 SGHDN and CDR2 FVKESK. CDR3 amino acids: CASSRANSAEAFF. CDR3 bases: TGTGCCAGCAGCCGGGCCAATTCCGCTGAAGCTTTCTTT. The variable domain in full, completed from reference TRBV14 and TRBJ1-1, reads EAGVTQFPSHSVIEKGQTVTLRCDPISGHDNLYWYRRVMGKEIKFLLHFVKESKQDESGMPNNRFLAERTGGTYSTLKVQPAELEDSGVYFCASSRANSAEAFFGQGTRLTVV.

The V call is TRBV10-1, the J call TRBJ1-1; TRBD1 is a possible D gene (5 bases). Germline V gene sequence: CDR1 WNHNN, CDR2 SYGVQD (reference sequence). With 8 bases removed from V and 2 bases from J, the gap between germline ends came to 15 bases. The CDR3 totals 14 residues. CDR3 coding DNA: TGCGCCAGCTATCTGGGGGGGGGAAACACTGAAGCTTTCTTT. This gives the protein CASYLGGGNTEAFF.

V is TRBV7-9 and J is TRBJ2-7; 8 bases match TRBD1. Germline V gene sequence: CDR1 SEHNR, CDR2 FQNEAQ (reference sequence). This CDR3 contains 17 residues. Trimming removed 3 bases from V and 2 bases from J; junction bases left unmatched: 12. Here the CDR3 reads CASSLGRTGLSPYEQYF. CDR3 nucleotides: TGTGCCAGCAGCTTGGGCCGGACAGGGCTATCCCCCTACGAGCAGTACTTC.

The J gene is TRBJ2-1, the V gene TRBV12-5; 10 bases match TRBD2. From germline, CDR1 is LGHNT and CDR2 FRNRAP. CDR3 length: 16 residues. The J segment lost 2 bases and the V segment lost 2 bases, leaving 3 bases of the junction unmatched. The CDR3 spells CASGLPGTSAYNEQFF. The CDR3 DNA is TGTGCTAGTGGTTTGCCTGGGACTAGCGCCTACAATGAGCAGTTCTTC.

CDR3 loop: CASSHTSGGGNEQFF. The DNA for the CDR3 is TGCGCCAGCAGCCATACTAGCGGGGGGGGGAATGAGCAGTTCTTC. The chain joins TRBV4-1 to TRBJ2-1; 13 bases match TRBD2. V lost 3 bases and J lost 7; bases outside the gene matches: 3. The CDR3 extends over 15 amino acids. Germline V gene lookup returns CDR1 MGHRA and CDR2 YSYEKL.